Listed here is a single T cell receptor (beta chain). Its antigen remains unidentified. The data were taken from a study of OX40 agonist ivuxolimab in advanced cancers. Background on the study: Patients assigned to dose escalation were diagnosed with hepatocellular carcinoma, melanoma, renal cell or head and neck cancer. General observations from the study: The study found among the lowest clonal expansion in partial responders at 0.1-3.0 mg/kg. At doses 0.1 to 3.0 mg/kg, CD4+ and CD8+ clones expanded.

Germline values: CDR1 SGHAT, CDR2 FQNNGV. V lost 0 bases to trimming and J lost 0 bases, with 14 bases between them. The CDR3 sequence is 17 residues long. The table came from immunoSEQ multiplex PCR; TCRdb's copy has only in-frame clones and leaves some out. The sample consists of about 84,000 clones, roughly nine tenths of them appearing once. This chain links TRBV11-2 with TRBJ1-2; D not certain. The material sequenced was CD4+ or CD8+ T cells sorted from blood, taken in a trial of the OX40 agonist ivuxolimab. The receptor's source is an adult with an advanced solid tumor such as melanoma, head and neck, liver or kidney cancer. CDR3 sequence reads: CASSLESADISNYGYTF. The DNA of the CDR3 is TGTGCCAGCAGCTTAGAGTCAGCTGACATATCTAACTATGGCTACACCTTC.